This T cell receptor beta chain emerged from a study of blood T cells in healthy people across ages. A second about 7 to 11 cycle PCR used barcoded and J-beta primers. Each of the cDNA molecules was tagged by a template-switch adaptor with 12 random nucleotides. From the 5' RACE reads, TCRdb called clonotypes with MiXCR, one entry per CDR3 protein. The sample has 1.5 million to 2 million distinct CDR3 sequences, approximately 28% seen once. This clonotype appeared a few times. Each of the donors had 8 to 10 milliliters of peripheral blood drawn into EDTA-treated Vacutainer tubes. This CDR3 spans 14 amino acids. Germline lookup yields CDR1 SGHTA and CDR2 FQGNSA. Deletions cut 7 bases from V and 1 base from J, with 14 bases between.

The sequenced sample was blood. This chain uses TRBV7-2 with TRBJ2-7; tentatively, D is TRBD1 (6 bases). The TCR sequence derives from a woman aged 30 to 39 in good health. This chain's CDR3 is CASTHIGQSYEQYF. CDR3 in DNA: TGTGCCAGCACCCATATAGGACAGTCCTACGAGCAGTACTTC.